This TCR beta chain was found in a study of OX40 agonist ivuxolimab in advanced cancers. Assay used: immunoSEQ multiplex PCR; TCRdb lists only in-frame clones, some missing. Of about 97,000 clones in the sample, 85% to 90% were seen once. V lost 0 bases, J lost 0 bases, and 6 bases lay in between. The CDR3 consists of 15 residues. Germline CDR1 and CDR2: SEHNR and FQNEAQ (reference sequence). This rearrangement joins TRBV7-9 to TRBJ1-3; weak D call: TRBD1 (5 bases). Specimen: CD4+ or CD8+ T cells sorted from blood, collected in a trial of the OX40 agonist ivuxolimab. The sequence was obtained from an adult with an advanced solid tumor such as melanoma, head and neck, liver or kidney cancer. This CDR3 reads CASSLAGASGNTIYF. The CDR3 nucleotides are TGTGCCAGCAGCTTAGCAGGGGCCTCTGGAAACACCATATATTTT.